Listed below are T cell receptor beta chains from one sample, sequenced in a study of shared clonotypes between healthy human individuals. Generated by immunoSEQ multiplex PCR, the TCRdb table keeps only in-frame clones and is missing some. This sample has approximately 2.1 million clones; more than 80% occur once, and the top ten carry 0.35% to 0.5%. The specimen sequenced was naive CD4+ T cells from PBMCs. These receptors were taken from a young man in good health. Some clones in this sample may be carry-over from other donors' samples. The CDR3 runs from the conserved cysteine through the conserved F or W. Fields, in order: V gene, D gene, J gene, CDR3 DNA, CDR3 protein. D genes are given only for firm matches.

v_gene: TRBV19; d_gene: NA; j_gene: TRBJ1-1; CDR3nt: TGTGCCAGTAGTATGACCCCGGGGGCCGGGAACACTGAAGCTTTCTTT; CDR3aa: CASSMTPGAGNTEAFF
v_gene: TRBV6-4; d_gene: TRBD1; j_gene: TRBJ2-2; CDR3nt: TGTGCCAGCAGCCCAACAGGGGGGAACACCGGGGAGCTGTTTTTT; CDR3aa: CASSPTGGNTGELFF
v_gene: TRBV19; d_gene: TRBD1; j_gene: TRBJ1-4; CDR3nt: TGTGCCAGTAGTCTCGGGACAGCTAATGAAAAACTGTTTTTT; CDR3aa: CASSLGTANEKLFF
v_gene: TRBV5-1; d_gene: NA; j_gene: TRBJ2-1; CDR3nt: TGCGCCAGCAGCCTAACTTCGGGGAACAATGAGCAGTTCTTC; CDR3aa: CASSLTSGNNEQFF
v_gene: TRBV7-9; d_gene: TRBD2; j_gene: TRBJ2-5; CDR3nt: TGTGCCAGCAGATACAGCGGGAAGAAAGAGACCCAGTACTTC; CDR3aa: CASRYSGKKETQYF
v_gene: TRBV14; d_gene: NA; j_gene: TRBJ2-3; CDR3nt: TGTGCCAGCAGCCAAGGCCGGCAGGGGACAAACACAGATACGCAGTATTTT; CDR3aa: CASSQGRQGTNTDTQYF
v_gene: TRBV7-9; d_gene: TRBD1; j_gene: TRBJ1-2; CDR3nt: TGTGCCAGCAGCTCGAGAAGGACAGGGTACGGATCTAACTATGGCTACACCTTC; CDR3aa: CASSSRRTGYGSNYGYTF
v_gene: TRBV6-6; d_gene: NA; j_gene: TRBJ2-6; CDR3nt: TGTGCCAGCATGAGGGACTCTGGGGCCAACGTCCTGACTTTC; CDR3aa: CASMRDSGANVLTF
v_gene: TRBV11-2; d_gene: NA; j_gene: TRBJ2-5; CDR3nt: TGTGCCACGAGCAGGCAGATCGGGTTTGGAGAGACCCAGTACTTC; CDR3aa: CATSRQIGFGETQYF
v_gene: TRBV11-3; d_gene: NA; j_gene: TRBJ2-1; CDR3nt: TGTGCCAGCAGCTTAGATTCCGGGGGCTTGGATGAGCAGTTCTTC; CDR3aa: CASSLDSGGLDEQFF